This entry concerns a single T cell receptor (beta chain). As yet, its antigen is unknown. This specimen comes from a study of vaccination and CD4 T cells after COVID-19. Study overall: Sampling post-COVID took place a median around 99 days after diagnosis (range 35 to 161).

Treatment in this sample: roughly ten-day PBMC culture with coronavirus spike peptide pools or control peptides (ViraFEST assay). Germline V gene data show CDR1 as MNHNS and CDR2 as SASEGT. Trimming at V came to 6 bases and at J to 0 bases, leaving 7 bases not matched to a gene. The CDR3 is 15 residues long. The Oncomine TCR Beta short-read assay was what sequenced the DNA obtained from cultured CD4+ T cells. In TCRdb, the PCR reads were re-called with MiXCR into one record per CDR3 protein. The table shows roughly 6,600 distinct CDR3 sequences, with about 20% occurring only once. The rearrangement links TRBV6-1 to TRBJ1-2, with TRBD1 matching over 7 bases. This sequence was found in a human donor who had recovered from COVID-19. Sequenced material: CD4+ T cells from blood, cultured in vitro, taken after SARS-CoV-2 vaccination. The CDR3 region has the DNA TGTGCCAGCAGGTCTGGGACAGCGGCTAACTATGGCTACACCTTC. Amino acid sequence: CASRSGTAANYGYTF.